What follows is one T cell receptor (beta chain) and its context. The target of this receptor is not known. No quality values exist for individual bases; no much larger clone is one base distant. The record originates from a study of T cells in Graves' hyperthyroidism and ophthalmopathy (dated by TCRdb to about 2019). The study in broad terms: Peripheral blood samples were taken at the time of initial diagnosis, prior to any treatment. To identify distinguishing TCR V-J signatures, a discovery cohort of about 100 patients was used, comprising fewer than 45 with Graves' ophthalmopathy and around 60 with stable Graves' hyperthyroidism. Prospective prediction of ophthalmopathy was tested in an independent validation cohort of 18 to 20 hyperthyroidism patients and 17 patients who later progressed to ophthalmopathy. The 95 to 100 discovery patients were randomly divided into training and test sets at a 7:3 ratio. In addition, the study compared T-cell repertoires in thyroid tissue and in blood from over 5 Graves' hyperthyroidism patients. After sampling, hyperthyroidism patients received methimazole starting at 30 mg daily, and ophthalmopathy patients received high-dose intravenous methylprednisolone. According to the paper, TCR Vbeta CDR3 sequencing was carried out on approximately 140 peripheral blood samples, which came from under 50 ophthalmopathy, some 73 hyperthyroidism and 17 progressor patients. Overall study results and their limits: A 13 V-J signature model separated ophthalmopathy from stable hyperthyroidism, with nearly 90% sensitivity and 81% to 82% specificity in cross-validation and 80%/75% in testing. In validation, progression to ophthalmopathy was predicted by the model with roughly 71% sensitivity and approximately 78% specificity, a median of about 6.4 months before onset. Sample size was not statistically predetermined, and investigators were not blinded to group allocation. Most expanded thyroid clonotypes (frequency above 0.001) were also detected in blood, suggesting blood repertoires may reflect thyroid immune responses.

The TCR beta CDR3 regions were amplified from RNA transcripts. For the first round of RT-PCR on the TCR CDR3, the HTBI primer set was used together with the Qiagen OneStep RT-PCR kit. Libraries were constructed in a second round of multiplex PCR, after which size selection and purification were carried out. The libraries were sequenced on an Illumina HiSeq2000 using paired-end 100 bp reads. The source study handled its data this way. SOAPnuke was used to process the raw data, throwing out any read that contained adapters or uncalled bases, had a mean Phred below 15, or lacked an exact constant-primer or identifier match. COPE v1.2.5 was used to merge the high-quality paired reads, and each unique nucleotide sequence was defined as a clonotype. MiTCR v1.1 was used to align clonotypes to the IMGT TRBV, TRBD and TRBJ reference segments. The analysis included only V-J combinations with a frequency above 0.0001, which together covered roughly 99% of the repertoires. The TCS score was defined as the ratio of F50 (clonal expansion) to E x V (chaos), calculated using BLOSUM62-based TCRdist between CDR3 peptides within each V-J. Welch's t-statistics and random forest reduced just over 500 V-J features to 13, which were used in a naive Bayes classifier (R e1071). TCRdb reworked the public reads: Q25 trimming with fastp, MiXCR clone assembly, productive beta chains retained. Each entry is one CDR3 protein sequence, shown with its most common DNA and genes. These V and J calls originate from TCRdb's pipeline instead of the authors' own analysis. This sample lists 300,000 to 350,000 distinct CDR3 sequences; approximately 22% were detected once. Together, the top ten hold around half of the sample.

A patient counted as having stable Graves' hyperthyroidism if no progression to ophthalmopathy occurred over 18 months of follow-up. Hyperthyroidism patients were aged 18 to 65 years and newly diagnosed, with disease duration of less than 2 months. Patients with uncontrolled infections, other autoimmune diseases, pregnancy or lactation were excluded. Diagnoses relied on clinical symptoms, serum thyroxine and TRAb, thyroid ultrasound and orbital computed tomography. PBMCs were isolated from more than 9 ml of fresh peripheral blood by Ficoll-Paque density gradient centrifugation. Trizol reagent was used to extract total RNA, and RNA quality was then checked on an Agilent 2100 Bioanalyzer. V is clipped by 3 bases and J by 6 bases, and the sequence between their germline boundaries is 9 bases long. Counted from cysteine to phenylalanine, this CDR3 has 13 amino acids. Only the CDR3 portion is preserved as DNA: 39 bases, with reading frame beginning at the first base. CDR1 and CDR2, per the germline V gene (reference sequence), are LGHDT and YNNKEL.

The chain was built from TRBV3-1 and TRBJ2-1; TRBD1 is perhaps the D gene, given 5 matching bases. Sequences were obtained from blood. This receptor was taken from a woman between 45 and 60 years old with Graves' hyperthyroidism. In nucleotides, the sequence is TGTGCCAGCAGCCACAGGGTCGGCAATGAGCAGTTCTTC. Translated, it reads CASSHRVGNEQFF.